Sequencing of this T cell receptor (beta chain) was carried out in a study of human T cells and chemical hapten exposure. Turning to the study itself: Patch testing was performed with 0.01% DPC on the upper back, with reading at 6 days. Cases of alopecia areata, totalis or universalis occurred in a predominantly female patient group. Slight differences in pooled library volume were the main source of varying TCR yields across samples.

Described time point: pre-sensitization, week 0. The treatment here: therapeutic diphenylcyclopropenone sensitization with weekly scalp DPC. About this clonotype: As yet, its antigen is unknown.

V dropped 4 bases and J dropped 4; count of bases not matched to a gene: 9. Germline CDR1 MNHNY, CDR2 SVGAGI (reference sequence). The CDR3 runs to 15 residues. TCRdb re-called the RACE reads with MiXCR, one entry per CDR3 protein. Among approximately 50,000 distinct CDR3 sequences, approximately 10% were seen once, and the ten largest hold about 4%. Study-level points and caveats: Counts of TCRs above 1 in 1000 frequency stayed unchanged with DPC sensitization.

This TCR was sampled from a woman aged 40 to 49 with alopecia areata. Some clones in this sample may be carry-over from other donors' samples. V usage is TRBV6-6 and J usage is TRBJ2-7; 8 nucleotides align to TRBD1. The material sequenced was whole blood, taken in connection with sensitization to the hapten diphenylcyclopropenone (DPC). The CDR3 DNA reads TGTGCCAGCAGTTCCCCTGGACAGGGAGATTACGAGCAGTACTTC. Translation gives CASSSPGQGDYEQYF.